The entry below describes one T cell receptor beta chain. Antigen specificity is unknown. CDR1 SGHAT and CDR2 FQNNGV come from the germline V gene. This CDR3 contains 13 residues. The trim removed 3 bases at V and 6 bases at J, leaving 0 bases unmatched. 60 Vbeta and 13 Jbeta primers were used in PCR. Here immunoSEQ multiplex PCR was the method, and the copy in TCRdb shows in-frame clones only, minus some. The sample shows around 91,000 clones, roughly 80% of them seen only once. This entry is derived from a study of cytomegalovirus exposure and HLA in healthy donors. Study results and limitations: Compared with the roughly 670-donor mean, an Asian-associated ancestry cluster reportedly had fewer N-insertions, according to a later analysis. A missense DCLRE1C variant was associated with V- and J-gene trimming of TCR beta chains in a later analysis, and an independent cohort replicated the association.

The sequence came from a woman in her thirties or forties in good health and CMV-seropositive. The chain carries TRBV11-2 and TRBJ2-2; TRBD2 agrees at 8 bases. The sample consisted of PBMCs. The CDR3 region is CASSLRGAGELFF. In DNA, the CDR3 is TGTGCCAGCAGCTTGCGGGGGGCCGGGGAGCTGTTTTTT. The variable domain in full, completed from reference TRBV11-2 and TRBJ2-2, reads EAGVAQSPRYKIIEKRQSVAFWCNPISGHATLYWYQQILGQGPKLLIQFQNNGVVDDSQLPKDRFSAERLKGVDSTLKIQPAKLEDSAVYLCASSLRGAGELFFGEGSRLTVL.